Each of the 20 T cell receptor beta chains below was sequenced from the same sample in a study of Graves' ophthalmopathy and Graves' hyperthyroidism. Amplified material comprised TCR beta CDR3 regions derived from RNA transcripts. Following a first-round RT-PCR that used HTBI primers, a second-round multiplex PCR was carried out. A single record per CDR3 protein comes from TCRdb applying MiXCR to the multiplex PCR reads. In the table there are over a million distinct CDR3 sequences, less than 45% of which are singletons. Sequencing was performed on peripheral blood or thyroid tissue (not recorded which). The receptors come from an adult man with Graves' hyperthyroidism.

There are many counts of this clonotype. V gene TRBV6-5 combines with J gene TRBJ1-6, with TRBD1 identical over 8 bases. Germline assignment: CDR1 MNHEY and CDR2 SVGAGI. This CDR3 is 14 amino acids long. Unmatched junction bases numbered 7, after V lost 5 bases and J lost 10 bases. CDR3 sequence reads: CASSIAGGRSPLHF. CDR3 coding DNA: TGTGCCAGCAGTATAGCAGGGGGCCGGTCACCCCTCCACTTT.

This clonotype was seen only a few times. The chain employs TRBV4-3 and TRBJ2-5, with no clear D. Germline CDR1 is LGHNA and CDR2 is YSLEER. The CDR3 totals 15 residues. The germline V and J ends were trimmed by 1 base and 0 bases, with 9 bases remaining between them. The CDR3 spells CASSQGIHNQETQYF. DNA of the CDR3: TGCGCCAGCAGCCAAGGGATCCATAACCAAGAGACCCAGTACTTC.

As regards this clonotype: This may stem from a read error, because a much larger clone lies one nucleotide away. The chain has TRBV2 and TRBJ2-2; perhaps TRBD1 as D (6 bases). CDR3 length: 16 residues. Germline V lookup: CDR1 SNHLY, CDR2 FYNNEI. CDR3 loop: CASSPRQAIGAGELLF. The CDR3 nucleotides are TGTGCCAGCAGTCCAAGACAGGCCATCGGGGCCGGGGAGCTGCTTTTT.

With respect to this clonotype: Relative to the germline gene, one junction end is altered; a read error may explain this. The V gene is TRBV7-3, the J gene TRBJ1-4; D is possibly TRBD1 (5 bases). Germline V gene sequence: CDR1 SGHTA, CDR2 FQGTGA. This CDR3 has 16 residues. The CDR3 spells CASILGDGYERLELFF. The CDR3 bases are TGTGCCAGCATCTTAGGGGACGGCTACGAGCGTCTCGAACTGTTTTTT.

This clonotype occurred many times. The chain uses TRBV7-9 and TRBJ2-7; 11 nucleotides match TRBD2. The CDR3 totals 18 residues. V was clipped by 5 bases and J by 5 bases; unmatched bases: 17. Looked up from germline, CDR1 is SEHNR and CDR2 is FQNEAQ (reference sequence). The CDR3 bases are TGTGCCAGCAGCCTAAATCCGTTTACTAGCGGGAGACTGGACGAGCAGTACTTC. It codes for CASSLNPFTSGRLDEQYF.

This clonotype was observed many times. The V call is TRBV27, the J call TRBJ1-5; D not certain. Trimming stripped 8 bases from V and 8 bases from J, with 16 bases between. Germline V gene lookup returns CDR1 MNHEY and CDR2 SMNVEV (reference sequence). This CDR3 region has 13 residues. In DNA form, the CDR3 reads TGTGCCAGCGCCAGGACCGATAGCAAGCCCCAGCATTTT. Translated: CASARTDSKPQHF.

The CDR3 DNA is TGCAGCGTTGTGCGCGGGAGCGTCCAAGAGACCCAGTACTTC. The encoded protein is CSVVRGSVQETQYF. This rearrangement joins TRBV29-1 to TRBJ2-5, with 7 nucleotides matching TRBD2. V trimming: 4 bases; J trimming: 1 base; junction bases outside the gene matches: 6. CDR1 and CDR2 (germline): SQVTM, ANQGSEA. This CDR3 has 14 residues. Full variable domain (remainder filled in from reference TRBV29-1 and TRBJ2-5): SAVISQKPSRDICQRGTSLTIQCQVDSQVTMMFWYRQQPGQSLTLIATANQGSEATYESGFVIDKFPISRPNLTFSTLTVSNMSPEDSSIYLCSVVRGSVQETQYFGPGTRLLVL.

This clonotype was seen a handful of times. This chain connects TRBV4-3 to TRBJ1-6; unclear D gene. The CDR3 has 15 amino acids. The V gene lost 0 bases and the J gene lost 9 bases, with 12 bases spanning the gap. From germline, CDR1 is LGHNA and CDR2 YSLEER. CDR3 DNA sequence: TGCGCCAGCAGCCAAGATGGAGGTTTTATTTCACCCCTCCACTTT. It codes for CASSQDGGFISPLHF.

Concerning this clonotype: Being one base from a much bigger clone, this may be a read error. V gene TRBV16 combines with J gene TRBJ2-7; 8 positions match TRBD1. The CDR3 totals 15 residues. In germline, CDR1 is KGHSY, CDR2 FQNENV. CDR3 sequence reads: CASSQITGGIYGQYF. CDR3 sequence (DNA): TGTGCCAGCAGCCAAATAACAGGGGGGATTTACGGGCAGTACTTC.

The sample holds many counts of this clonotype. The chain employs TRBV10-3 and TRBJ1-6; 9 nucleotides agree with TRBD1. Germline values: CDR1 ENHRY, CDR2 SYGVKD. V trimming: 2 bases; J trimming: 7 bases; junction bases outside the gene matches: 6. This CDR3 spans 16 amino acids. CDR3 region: CAISETGTGSNSPLHF. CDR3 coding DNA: TGTGCCATCAGTGAGACCGGGACAGGGAGCAATTCACCCCTCCACTTT.

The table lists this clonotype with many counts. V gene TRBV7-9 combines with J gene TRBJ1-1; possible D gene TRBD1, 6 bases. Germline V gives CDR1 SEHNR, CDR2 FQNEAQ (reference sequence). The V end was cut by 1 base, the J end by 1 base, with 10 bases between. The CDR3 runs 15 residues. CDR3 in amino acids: CASSLVGDTNTEAFF. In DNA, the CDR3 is TGTGCCAGCAGCTTAGTGGGGGACACGAACACTGAAGCTTTCTTT.

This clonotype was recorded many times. Written as DNA, the CDR3 is TGTGCCAGCAGCATGTACCAGGGACAGGCGTCCGAGCAGTACTTC. Translated, it gives CASSMYQGQASEQYF. The V call is TRBV7-2, the J call TRBJ2-7; 8 bases map to TRBD1. Per germline, CDR1 SGHTA and CDR2 FQGNSA. V lost 5 bases, J lost 6 bases, and 12 bases stayed unmatched. The CDR3 sequence is 15 residues long. The whole variable domain, filled in from reference TRBV7-2 and TRBJ2-7, reads GAGVSQSPSNKVTEKGKDVELRCDPISGHTALYWYRQSLGQGLEFLIYFQGNSAPDKSGLPSDRFSAERTGGSVSTLTIQRTQQEDSAVYLCASSMYQGQASEQYFGPGTRLTVT.

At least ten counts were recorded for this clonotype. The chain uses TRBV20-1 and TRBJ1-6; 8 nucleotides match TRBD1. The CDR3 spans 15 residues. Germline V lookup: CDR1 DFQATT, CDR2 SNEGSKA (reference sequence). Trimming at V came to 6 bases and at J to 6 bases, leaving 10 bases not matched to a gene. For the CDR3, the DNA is TGCAGTGCAACGAGACAGGGGATCAGTAATTCACCCCTCCACTTT. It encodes CSATRQGISNSPLHF.

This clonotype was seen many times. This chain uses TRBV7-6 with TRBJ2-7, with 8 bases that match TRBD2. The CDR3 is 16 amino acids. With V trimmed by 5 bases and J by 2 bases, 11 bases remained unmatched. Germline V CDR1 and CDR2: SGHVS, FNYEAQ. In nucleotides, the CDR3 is TGTGCCAGCAGCCTCGGGGGGGGGACCGGGGCCTACGAGCAGTACTTC. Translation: CASSLGGGTGAYEQYF.

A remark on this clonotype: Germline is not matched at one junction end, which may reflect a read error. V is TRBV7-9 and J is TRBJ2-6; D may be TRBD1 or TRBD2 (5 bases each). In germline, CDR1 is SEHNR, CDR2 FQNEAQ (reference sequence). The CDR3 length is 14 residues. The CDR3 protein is CASSVRDGDNVLTF. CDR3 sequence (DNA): TGTGCCAGCAGCGTCCGGGACGGGGACAACGTCCTGACTTTC.

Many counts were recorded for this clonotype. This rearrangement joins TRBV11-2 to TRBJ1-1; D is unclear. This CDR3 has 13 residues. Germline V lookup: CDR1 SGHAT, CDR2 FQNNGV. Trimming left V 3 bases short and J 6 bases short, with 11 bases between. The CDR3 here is CASSLGVGPEAFF. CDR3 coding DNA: TGTGCCAGCAGCTTGGGAGTCGGTCCTGAAGCTTTCTTT.

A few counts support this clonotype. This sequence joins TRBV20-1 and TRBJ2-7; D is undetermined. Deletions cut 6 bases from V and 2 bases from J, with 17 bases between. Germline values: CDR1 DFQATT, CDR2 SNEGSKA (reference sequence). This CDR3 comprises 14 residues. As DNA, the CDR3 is TGCAGTGCCCCTGGCCATCACTGGGCCTACGAGCAGTACTTC. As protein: CSAPGHHWAYEQYF.

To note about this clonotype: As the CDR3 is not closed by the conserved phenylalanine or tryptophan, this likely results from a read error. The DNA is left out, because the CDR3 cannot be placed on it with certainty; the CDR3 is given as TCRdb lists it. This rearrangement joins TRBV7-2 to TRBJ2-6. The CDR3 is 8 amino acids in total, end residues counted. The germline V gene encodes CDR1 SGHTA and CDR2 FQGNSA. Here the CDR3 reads CASSPYVR.

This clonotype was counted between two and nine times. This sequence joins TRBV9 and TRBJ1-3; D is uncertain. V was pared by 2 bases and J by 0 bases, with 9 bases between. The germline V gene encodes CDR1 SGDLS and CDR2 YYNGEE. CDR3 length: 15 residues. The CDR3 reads CASSVSAGSGNTIYF. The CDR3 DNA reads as TGTGCCAGCAGCGTCAGCGCGGGCTCTGGAAACACCATATATTTT.

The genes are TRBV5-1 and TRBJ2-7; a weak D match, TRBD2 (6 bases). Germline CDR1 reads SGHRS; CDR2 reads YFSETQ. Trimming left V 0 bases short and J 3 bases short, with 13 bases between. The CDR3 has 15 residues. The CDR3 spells CASSLGRVIHYEQYF. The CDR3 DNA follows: TGCGCCAGCAGCTTGGGGAGGGTGATCCACTACGAGCAGTACTTC. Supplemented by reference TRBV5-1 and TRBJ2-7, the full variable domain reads KAGVTQTPRYLIKTRGQQVTLSCSPISGHRSVSWYQQTPGQGLQFLFEYFSETQRNKGNFPGRFSGRQFSNSRSEMNVSTLELGDSALYLCASSLGRVIHYEQYFGPGTRLTVT.